This T cell receptor beta chain derives from a study of cytomegalovirus exposure and HLA in healthy donors. The overall study: As released early, the data held 65 million to 90 million unique TCRs from HLA-typed donors. Study-wide points: Only CMV serostatus was available as immune exposure information.

Researchers ran the PCR with 60 Vbeta and 13 Jbeta primers. Sequenced by immunoSEQ multiplex PCR; TCRdb stores in-frame clones only, minus some. The sample holds around 110,000 clones; around 75% are singletons and the top ten take 2% to 2.5%. These donors, healthy bone marrow donors, were studied. As for this clone: What it binds is unknown.

The sequenced sample was PBMCs. The TCR originated in a man aged 25-40 years in good health and CMV-seronegative.

The CDR3 DNA is TGCGCCAGCAGCCAAGGGACAGGTCGGGAGACCCAGTACTTC. Translated: CASSQGTGRETQYF. The rearrangement joins TRBV4-1 to TRBJ2-5; 7 bases align to TRBD1. V was pared by 1 base and J by 5 bases, with 4 bases of the junction left unmatched. The germline V gene has CDR1 MGHRA and CDR2 YSYEKL. The CDR3 has 14 residues.